Listed below are T cell receptor beta chains from one sample, sequenced in a study of Ad26.COV2.S vaccination and SARS-CoV-2 variants. Sequencing used immunoSEQ multiplex PCR; TCRdb keeps in-frame clones, though not all of them. Altogether fewer than 900,000 clones are present, roughly 90% being singletons, with the ten largest covering approximately 1.5%. The source was peripheral blood, collected in a trial of Ad26.COV2.S vaccine versus placebo. These receptors were taken from a person between 18 and 59 years old who received the Ad26.COV2.S COVID-19 vaccine or a placebo. Each CDR3 is given with its conserved first and last residue. The D gene is left open where the match is weak. Clone size is not always given. Where it is, it says once, few, many or a class for expanded clones.

CDR3aa	CDR3nt	v_gene	d_gene	abundance	j_gene
CASSYEVRGTYEQYF	TGTGCCAGCAGTTACGAGGTGAGGGGGACCTACGAGCAGTACTTC	TRBV6-5	.	.	TRBJ2-7
CASSLEAGKPKETQYF	TGTGCCAGCAGCTTAGAAGCGGGAAAACCGAAAGAGACCCAGTACTTC	TRBV7-2	TRBD2	few	TRBJ2-5
CASKGAGGPGEQFF	TGTGCCAGTAAAGGAGCGGGAGGGCCCGGTGAGCAGTTCTTC	TRBV19	TRBD2	.	TRBJ2-1
CASSLQGLQPQHF	TGTGCCAGCAGCCTACAAGGGCTCCAGCCCCAGCATTTT	TRBV5-4	.	.	TRBJ1-5
CASSLGAGSGEQYF	TGTGCCAGCAGCTTAGGAGCGGGGTCGGGCGAGCAGTACTTC	TRBV7-2	TRBD2	.	TRBJ2-7
CASSQDPGGNQPQHF	TGTGCCAGCAGCCAAGATCCGGGGGGAAATCAGCCCCAGCATTTT	TRBV3-1/TRBV3-2	.	.	TRBJ1-5
CASSRGQGAREKLFF	TGCGCCAGCAGCCGAGGGCAGGGGGCGCGGGAAAAACTGTTTTTT	TRBV5-1	TRBD1	.	TRBJ1-4
CASSYPDRGEPDTQYF	TGCGCCAGCAGTTACCCCGATCGCGGGGAACCAGATACGCAGTATTTT	TRBV23-1	.	.	TRBJ2-3
CASSLGGGQSEQYF	TGTGCCAGCAGCTTAGGAGGGGGGCAATCCGAGCAGTACTTC	TRBV11-2	.	.	TRBJ2-7
CASSISIGQFSYEQYF	TGTGCCAGCAGTATATCGATCGGACAGTTCTCCTACGAGCAGTACTTC	TRBV6-6	.	.	TRBJ2-7
CASSQEFSAVNEQFF	TGTGCCAGCAGCCAAGAGTTTAGCGCTGTAAATGAGCAGTTCTTC	TRBV3-1/TRBV3-2	.	.	TRBJ2-1
CASSFGGYTF	TGTGCCAGCAGCTTCGGTGGCTACACCTTC	TRBV7-9	.	once	TRBJ1-2
CASSLSSSSYNEQFF	TGTGCCAGCAGCTTAAGTAGTAGCTCCTACAATGAGCAGTTCTTC	TRBV11-3	.	.	TRBJ2-1
CASGSIRFGWETQYF	TGTGCCAGCGGTTCCATCAGATTCGGGTGGGAGACCCAGTACTTC	TRBV27	.	.	TRBJ2-5
CASSLFRPQGGMNSPLHF	TGTGCCAGCAGTTTATTCAGGCCACAGGGGGGGATGAATTCACCCCTCCACTTT	TRBV27	TRBD1	few	TRBJ1-6
CASSLDGNYGYTF	TGTGCCAGCAGTTTAGACGGGAACTATGGCTACACCTTC	TRBV12-3/TRBV12-4	.	once	TRBJ1-2
CASSQRTPTNEKLFF	TGCGCCAGCAGCCAGCGGACACCTACGAATGAAAAACTGTTTTTT	TRBV4-1	.	.	TRBJ1-4
CSVEEGFTGANVLTF	TGCAGCGTTGAAGAAGGGTTTACTGGGGCCAACGTCCTGACTTTC	TRBV29-1	.	.	TRBJ2-6
CASSYSRDQETQYF	TGTGCCAGCAGTTACTCGCGGGACCAAGAGACCCAGTACTTC	TRBV6-5	.	once	TRBJ2-5
CASKASGRVEQFF	TGTGCCAGCAAGGCTAGCGGGAGAGTTGAGCAGTTCTTC	TRBV2	TRBD2	.	TRBJ2-1
CASSETGTGLKKLFF	TGTGCCAGCAGCGAAACCGGGACAGGCCTAAAAAAACTGTTTTTT	TRBV2	TRBD1	.	TRBJ1-4
CASSRDRVNTQYF	TGTGCCAGCAGCCGTGACAGGGTCAATACGCAGTATTTT	TRBV7-9	TRBD1	.	TRBJ2-3
CAWSRGTPGEQYF	TGTGCCTGGAGTCGGGGAACTCCCGGCGAGCAGTACTTC	TRBV30	.	.	TRBJ2-7
CASTGDPGELFF	TGTGCCAGCACAGGGGACCCCGGGGAGCTGTTTTTT	TRBV9	.	many	TRBJ2-2
CAWSVLGEAFF	TGTGCCTGGAGTGTACTTGGCGAAGCTTTCTTT	TRBV30	.	.	TRBJ1-1
CASSREEGRQFF	TGTGCCAGCAGTAGAGAGGAGGGGCGGCAGTTCTTC	TRBV6-5	.	.	TRBJ2-1
CASSTRQGGGNNEQFF	TGTGCCAGCAGTACACGACAGGGAGGAGGGAACAATGAGCAGTTCTTC	TRBV7-2	.	once	TRBJ2-1
CATSSRQSSEAFF	TGTGCCACCAGCAGTAGACAGTCTAGTGAAGCTTTCTTT	TRBV15	.	.	TRBJ1-1
CASSEERDTEAFF	TGTGCCAGCAGTGAGGAAAGAGACACTGAAGCTTTCTTT	TRBV2	.	.	TRBJ1-1
CATSDLPGGTDTQYF	TGTGCCACCAGTGATTTGCCCGGCGGCACAGATACGCAGTATTTT	TRBV24-1	.	.	TRBJ2-3
CASSQADSPYEQYF	TGTGCCAGCAGCCAGGCAGACTCCCCCTACGAGCAGTACTTC	TRBV4-2	.	.	TRBJ2-7
CASSLPGDYGYTF	TGTGCCAGCAGCCTCCCGGGGGACTATGGCTACACCTTC	TRBV5-6	.	few	TRBJ1-2
CASSLWVKGDTQYF	TGTGCCAGCAGCTTGTGGGTAAAAGGAGATACGCAGTATTTT	TRBV5-8	.	.	TRBJ2-3
CASSLVGPGNSPLHF	TGTGCCAGCAGCTTAGTTGGACCGGGTAATTCACCCCTCCACTTT	TRBV11-1	.	.	TRBJ1-6
CASSIGSGPSGTDTQYF	TGTGCCAGTAGTATAGGGTCCGGGCCGTCTGGCACAGATACGCAGTATTTT	TRBV19	.	.	TRBJ2-3
CASFAMGFITEAFF	TGTGCCAGCTTCGCGATGGGGTTCATCACTGAAGCTTTCTTT	TRBV2	.	.	TRBJ1-1
CASSREAYGYTF	TGTGCCAGCTCGAGGGAGGCCTATGGCTACACCTTC	TRBV6-5	.	.	TRBJ1-2
CASTSANTGELFF	TGTGCCAGCACCTCAGCTAACACCGGGGAGCTGTTTTTT	TRBV7-9	.	.	TRBJ2-2